The 30 T cell receptor beta chains in this list originate from one sample, sequenced in a study of T cells in Graves' hyperthyroidism and ophthalmopathy. The investigators amplified TCR beta CDR3 regions from RNA transcripts. The HTBI set primed first-round TCR CDR3 RT-PCR. MiXCR, run by TCRdb on the multiplex PCR reads, gives a single entry per CDR3 protein. The sample records approximately 610,000 distinct CDR3 sequences, approximately 14% being singletons. Specimen: blood. The receptors here all came from a woman aged 40-49 years with Graves' ophthalmopathy.

This clonotype came up many times. This chain links TRBV12-3 or TRBV12-4 with TRBJ1-5; D not certain. The V gene lost 3 bases and the J gene lost 0 bases, with 9 bases spanning the gap. The CDR3 is 15 amino acids. The CDR3 sequence is CASSFEHPSNQPQHF. The CDR3, as DNA: TGTGCCAGCAGTTTTGAACATCCTAGCAATCAGCCCCAGCATTTT.

This clonotype was seen ten or more times. The rearrangement links TRBV7-2 to TRBJ2-3, with 8 bases aligning to TRBD1. J lost 3 bases, V lost 5 bases, and 4 bases had no gene match. The germline gives CDR1 SGHTA, CDR2 FQGNSA. The CDR3 runs 14 residues. CDR3 bases: TGTGCCAGCAGCGCAGGGGGCGGTACAGATACGCAGTATTTT. This codes for CASSAGGGTDTQYF.

This clonotype was detected ten times or more. J is TRBJ1-1 and V is TRBV12-3 or TRBV12-4; TRBD1 might be the D (5 bases). V was shortened by 7 bases and J by 1 base, with 13 bases between the two germline ends. The CDR3 contains 14 residues. The CDR3 is CASTPGHRNTEAFF. The CDR3 DNA sequence: TGTGCCAGCACCCCTGGACACCGGAACACTGAAGCTTTCTTT.

The CDR3 loop reads CAPTCGIFSYEQYF. CDR3 coding DNA: TGTGCCCCGACTTGCGGGATTTTTTCCTACGAGCAGTACTTC. V gene TRBV13 combines with J gene TRBJ2-7; a weak D match, TRBD2 (6 bases). In germline, CDR1 is PRHDT, CDR2 FYEKMQ (reference sequence). V was pared by 11 bases and J by 1 base, with 18 bases between. The CDR3 sequence is 14 residues long.

The genes are TRBV14 and TRBJ2-7; D uncertain. The V and J ends lost 3 bases and 0 bases respectively, with 12 bases between them. The CDR3 is 15 residues long. Germline V gene sequence: CDR1 SGHDN, CDR2 FVKESK. The DNA of the CDR3 is TGTGCCAGCAGCCAGAGTAACAGTCTCTCCTACGAGCAGTACTTC. It is translated as CASSQSNSLSYEQYF.

The chain is built from TRBV6-2 or TRBV6-3 and TRBJ1-3; D is uncertain. The V end was cut by 7 bases, the J end by 1 base, with 8 bases between. Germline V gives CDR1 MNHEY, CDR2 SVGEGT. The CDR3 is 13 amino acids. The CDR3 loop reads CASKEESGNTIYF. The CDR3 bases are TGTGCCAGCAAGGAGGAGTCTGGAAACACCATATATTTT.

This clonotype was seen at least ten times. The CDR3 loop reads CASSSPLAGGEEQYF. For the CDR3, the DNA is TGTGCCAGCAGTTCCCCCCTAGCGGGAGGTGAAGAGCAGTACTTC. This chain links TRBV28 with TRBJ2-7; 11 nucleotides line up with TRBD2. Losses at the gene ends were 4 bases for V and 7 bases for J; bases not matched to a gene: 9. The CDR3 totals 15 residues. Germline V gene sequence: CDR1 MDHEN, CDR2 SYDVKM.

This clonotype was seen repeatedly, ten times or more. The rearrangement links TRBV6-1 to TRBJ2-2, with D unclear. In germline, CDR1 is MNHNS, CDR2 SASEGT. The CDR3 is 14 residues long. Trimming took off 8 bases at V and 3 bases at J, with 13 bases between the two ends. The CDR3 protein is CASRGRADTGELFF. CDR3 in DNA: TGTGCCAGCCGAGGCCGTGCCGACACCGGGGAGCTGTTTTTT.

The table lists this clonotype with many counts. The chain carries TRBV29-1 and TRBJ2-7; the D gene could be TRBD1 or TRBD2 (5 bases each). Trimming removed 8 bases at V and 4 bases at J, with 21 bases between. CDR1 is SQVTM and CDR2 is ANQGSEA in the germline V gene. This CDR3 region has 14 residues. CDR3 bases: TGCAGCCCCTTAGCTCCGGGACCCGTTTACGAGCAGTACTTC. Translated, it gives CSPLAPGPVYEQYF.

This clonotype was found many times. V is TRBV20-1 and J is TRBJ2-2, with TRBD2 identical over 7 bases. V lost 0 bases to trimming and J lost 6 bases; unmatched junction nucleotides: 4. This CDR3 contains 14 residues. Per the germline V gene, CDR1 is DFQATT and CDR2 is SNEGSKA (reference sequence). The CDR3 DNA is TGCAGTGCTAGAGACATGGGAGGGGCCGGGGAGCTGTTTTTT. As protein: CSARDMGGAGELFF.

This clonotype was counted a single time. V gene TRBV20-1 combines with J gene TRBJ1-5; TRBD1 matches 8 bases. This CDR3 is 14 amino acids long. Germline assignment: CDR1 DFQATT and CDR2 SNEGSKA (reference sequence). After removal of 6 bases from V and 7 bases from J, the junction contained 11 bases not matched to a gene. CDR3 bases: TGCAGTGCAAGCTCCGGACAGGGTGGACAGCCCCAGCATTTT. Protein: CSASSGQGGQPQHF.

This clonotype was observed many times. The chain has TRBV30 and TRBJ1-5; no reliable D call. The V gene's germline CDR1 is GTSNPN and CDR2 SVGIG (reference sequence). Trimming stripped 0 bases from V and 0 bases from J, with 9 bases between. The CDR3 runs to 15 residues. The CDR3 DNA follows: TGTGCCTGGAGTGTAACAGAGTATAGCAATCAGCCCCAGCATTTT. It is translated as CAWSVTEYSNQPQHF. Drawing the rest from reference TRBV30 and TRBJ1-5, the complete variable domain is SQTIHQWPATLVQPVGSPLSLECTVEGTSNPNLYWYRQAAGRGLQLLFYSVGIGQISSEVPQNLSASRPQDRQFILSSKKLLLSDSGFYLCAWSVTEYSNQPQHFGDGTRLSIL.

This clonotype was counted ten times or more. The chain combines TRBV6-1 with TRBJ2-2; 13 positions match TRBD2. Trimming at V came to 6 bases and at J to 3 bases, leaving 7 bases not matched to a gene. CDR3 size: 17 residues. CDR1 MNHNS and CDR2 SASEGT come from the germline V gene. The CDR3 spells CASRPLAGGVYTGELFF. CDR3 DNA: TGTGCCAGCAGACCACTAGCGGGGGGGGTTTACACCGGGGAGCTGTTTTTT.

Many counts were recorded for this clonotype. This chain uses TRBV20-1 with TRBJ2-1; 9 bases map to TRBD2. The CDR3 length is 15 residues. Germline V gene sequence: CDR1 DFQATT, CDR2 SNEGSKA (reference sequence). J lost 7 bases, V lost 5 bases, and 12 bases had no gene match. CDR3 in DNA: TGCAGTGCTGGGGGAGCGGGAGGTAGGGTGAATGAGCAGTTCTTC. It encodes CSAGGAGGRVNEQFF.

This clonotype was seen many times. The chain joins TRBV19 to TRBJ1-1, with D possibly matching TRBD1 (6 bases). Germline V lookup: CDR1 LNHDA, CDR2 SQIVND (reference sequence). V lost 7 bases and J lost 1, with 13 bases in between. This CDR3 is 14 amino acids long. The CDR3 sequence is CASTVDRTNTEAFF. Here the CDR3 DNA reads TGTGCCAGTACCGTTGACAGGACGAACACTGAAGCTTTCTTT.

Ten or more counts support this clonotype. J is TRBJ1-5 and V is TRBV4-1; tentatively, D is TRBD1 (5 bases). Trimming removed 1 base at V and 7 bases at J, with 11 bases between. The CDR3 has 14 amino acids. Germline assignment: CDR1 MGHRA and CDR2 YSYEKL. CDR3 DNA sequence: TGCGCCAGCAGCCAAGTGCGGGACGGGCAGCCCCAGCATTTT. It codes for CASSQVRDGQPQHF.

At least ten counts were recorded for this clonotype. The gene calls are TRBV12-3 or TRBV12-4 and TRBJ2-5; weak D call: TRBD1 (5 bases). This CDR3 has 14 residues. V dropped 0 bases and J dropped 0 bases, with 5 bases sitting between them. The CDR3 region has the DNA TGTGCCAGCAGTTTAGCAGGGGACCAAGAGACCCAGTACTTC. Translated: CASSLAGDQETQYF.

In its sample, this clonotype was seen a few times. V usage is TRBV20-1 and J usage is TRBJ2-5; 7 bases map to TRBD1. Losses at the gene ends were 4 bases for V and 4 bases for J; bases not matched to a gene: 21. The CDR3 covers 18 residues. Germline lookup yields CDR1 DFQATT and CDR2 SNEGSKA (reference sequence). CDR3 sequence (DNA): TGCAGTGCTAAAGCCCTACAGGGGTCGGTATTAGTTGGAGAGACCCAGTACTTC. Its translation: CSAKALQGSVLVGETQYF.

This clonotype was found many times. The chain joins TRBV2 to TRBJ2-6; 10 positions agree with TRBD1. The V segment lost 3 bases and the J segment 1 base; nucleotides outside the gene matches: 6. Per germline, CDR1 SNHLY and CDR2 FYNNEI. This CDR3 has 18 amino acids. The CDR3 is CASSDVGQGWSGANVLTF. The DNA for the CDR3 is TGTGCCAGCAGTGATGTGGGACAGGGGTGGTCTGGGGCCAACGTCCTGACTTTC. Using reference TRBV2 and TRBJ2-6 for the parts outside the CDR3, the full variable domain is EPEVTQTPSHQVTQMGQEVILRCVPISNHLYFYWYRQILGQKVEFLVSFYNNEISEKSEIFDDQFSVERPDGSNFTLKIRSTKLEDSAMYFCASSDVGQGWSGANVLTFGAGSRLTVL.

Only a few counts were recorded for this clonotype. In DNA, the CDR3 is TGTGCCAGCAGCTTGGCCCTGGGGGGACTCGCCTACGAGCAGTACTTC. This sequence encodes CASSLALGGLAYEQYF. The chain joins TRBV5-5 to TRBJ2-7; TRBD2 is a possible D gene (6 bases). The CDR3 runs to 16 residues. Germline V gives CDR1 SGHKS, CDR2 YYEKEE (reference sequence). V shed 0 bases and J shed 2 bases, with 15 bases lying between them.

This clonotype appeared many times. The chain uses TRBV12-3 or TRBV12-4 and TRBJ2-7, with D unresolved. This CDR3 is built from 14 residues. Trimming took off 3 bases at V and 0 bases at J, with 9 bases between the two ends. The CDR3 DNA is TGTGCCAGCAGTTTTTTCTCGAGCTCCTACGAGCAGTACTTC. The encoded protein is CASSFFSSSYEQYF.

The CDR3 DNA reads TGTGCCAGCAGTTACCCTTTCCGCCTCGGGGACACCAAAGAGACCCAGTACTTC. This sequence encodes CASSYPFRLGDTKETQYF. The gene calls are TRBV6-2 or TRBV6-3 and TRBJ2-5; possibly TRBD1 for D (6 bases). Trimming left V 2 bases short and J 3 bases short, with 22 bases between. This CDR3 is built from 18 residues. CDR1 MNHEY and CDR2 SVGEGT come from the germline V gene.

There are many counts of this clonotype. The V and J genes are TRBV7-2 and TRBJ1-5; D possibly corresponds to TRBD1 (5 bases). This CDR3 has 15 amino acids. Germline loops: CDR1 SGHTA, CDR2 FQGNSA. Between the trimmed V and J ends, which lost 6 bases and 2 bases, there was a span of 14 bases. CDR3 coding DNA: TGTGCCAGCAGTTTGGGTGCGGGGGGCAATCAGCCCCAGCATTTT. Translation gives CASSLGAGGNQPQHF. The complete variable domain, with remaining parts taken from reference TRBV7-2 and TRBJ1-5, reads GAGVSQSPSNKVTEKGKDVELRCDPISGHTALYWYRQSLGQGLEFLIYFQGNSAPDKSGLPSDRFSAERTGGSVSTLTIQRTQQEDSAVYLCASSLGAGGNQPQHFGDGTRLSIL.

This clonotype has a count of ten or more. The rearrangement joins TRBV24-1 to TRBJ1-2, with 7 bases fitting TRBD1. Germline-derived CDR1 and CDR2 are KGHDR and SFDVKD. With 5 bases clipped from V and 6 bases from J, the junction kept 11 bases outside the gene matches. The CDR3 extends over 15 amino acids. The CDR3 is CATSASGGDWDGYTF. The CDR3 coding sequence is TGTGCCACCAGTGCCTCAGGGGGAGACTGGGATGGCTACACCTTC.

This clonotype was detected ten times or more. The chain employs TRBV19 and TRBJ1-5; 8 positions match TRBD1. The CDR3 runs to 13 residues. CDR1 is LNHDA, CDR2 SQIVND, per germline (reference sequence). V gave up 5 bases and J gave up 6 bases; unmatched junction bases: 3. The CDR3 DNA is TGTGCCAGTAGTCAGGGGGCACGTCAGCCCCAGCATTTT. Amino acids: CASSQGARQPQHF.

There are many counts of this clonotype. The chain is built from TRBV10-3 and TRBJ2-1, with D possibly matching TRBD1 (5 bases). Germline assignment: CDR1 ENHRY and CDR2 SYGVKD. V was cut by 6 bases and J by 3 bases, with 9 bases left in between. The CDR3 length is 13 residues. CDR3 sequence (DNA): TGTGCCATCAGAACACAGGACTACAATGAGCAGTTCTTC. Residues: CAIRTQDYNEQFF.

This clonotype came up many times. V usage is TRBV24-1 and J usage is TRBJ2-2, with 8 bases aligning to TRBD1. Germline values: CDR1 KGHDR, CDR2 SFDVKD. Losses at the gene ends were 4 bases for V and 10 bases for J; bases not matched to a gene: 13. CDR3 length equals 16 residues. Here the CDR3 DNA reads TGTGCCACCAGTGACCCCGACAGGGGACCTCTCGAGGAGCTGTTTTTT. This translates into CATSDPDRGPLEELFF.

The sample holds many counts of this clonotype. This chain joins TRBV20-1 and TRBJ1-1; D gene unclear. CDR3 length: 14 residues. Trimming took off 1 base at V and 0 bases at J, with 9 bases between the two ends. The germline CDR1 and CDR2 sequences are DFQATT and SNEGSKA (reference sequence). For the CDR3, the DNA is TGCAGTGCTAGAGCTAGGAGGATGAACACTGAAGCTTTCTTT. This sequence encodes CSARARRMNTEAFF.

This clonotype was observed a handful of times. The chain links TRBV6-2 or TRBV6-3 to TRBJ1-6; tentative D call: TRBD1 (6 bases). In germline, CDR1 is MNHEY, CDR2 SVGEGT. The CDR3 spans 13 residues. Trimming removed 10 bases at V and 10 bases at J, with 17 bases between. In DNA, the CDR3 is TGTGCCACCCGGGGACATTTGCGATCACCCCTCCACTTT. It specifies CATRGHLRSPLHF.

This clonotype was counted many times. This rearrangement joins TRBV7-8 to TRBJ2-7, with 8 bases lining up with TRBD1. CDR1 and CDR2 from the germline V gene are SGHVS and FQNEAQ. With 6 bases clipped from V and 2 bases from J, the junction kept 9 bases outside the gene matches. The CDR3 is 15 amino acids. The CDR3 loop is CASSLRDRSTYEQYF. The CDR3 nucleotides read TGTGCCAGCAGTTTACGGGACAGGTCGACCTACGAGCAGTACTTC.